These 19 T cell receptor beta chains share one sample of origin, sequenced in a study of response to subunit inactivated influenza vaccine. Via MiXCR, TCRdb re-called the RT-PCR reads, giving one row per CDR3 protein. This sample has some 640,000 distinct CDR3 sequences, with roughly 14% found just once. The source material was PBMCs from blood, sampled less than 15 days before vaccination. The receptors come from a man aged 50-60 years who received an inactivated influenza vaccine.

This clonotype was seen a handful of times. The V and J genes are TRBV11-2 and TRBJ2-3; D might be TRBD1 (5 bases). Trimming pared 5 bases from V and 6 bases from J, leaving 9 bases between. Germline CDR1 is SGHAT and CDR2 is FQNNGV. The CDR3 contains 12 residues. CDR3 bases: TGTGCCAGCAGCCCCAAGGGGGATACGCAGTATTTT. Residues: CASSPKGDTQYF.

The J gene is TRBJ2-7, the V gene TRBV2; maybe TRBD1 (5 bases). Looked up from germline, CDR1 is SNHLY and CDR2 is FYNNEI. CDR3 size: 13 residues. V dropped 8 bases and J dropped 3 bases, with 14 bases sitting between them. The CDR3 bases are TGTGCCAGCTCCGGTCAGGGCTACTACGAGCAGTACTTC. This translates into CASSGQGYYEQYF.

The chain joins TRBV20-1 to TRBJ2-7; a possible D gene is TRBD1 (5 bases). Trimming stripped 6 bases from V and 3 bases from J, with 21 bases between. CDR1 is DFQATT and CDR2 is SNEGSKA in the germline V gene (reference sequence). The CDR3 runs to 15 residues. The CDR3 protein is CSAPDLTDSRYEQYF. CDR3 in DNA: TGCAGTGCCCCCGATTTAACCGACAGCCGCTACGAGCAGTACTTC.

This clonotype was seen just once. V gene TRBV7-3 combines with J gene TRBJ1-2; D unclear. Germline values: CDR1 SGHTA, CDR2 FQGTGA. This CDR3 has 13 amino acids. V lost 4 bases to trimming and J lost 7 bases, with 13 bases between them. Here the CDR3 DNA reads TGTGCCAGCAGCTATCTACGAGGGATTGGCTACACCTTC. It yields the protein CASSYLRGIGYTF.

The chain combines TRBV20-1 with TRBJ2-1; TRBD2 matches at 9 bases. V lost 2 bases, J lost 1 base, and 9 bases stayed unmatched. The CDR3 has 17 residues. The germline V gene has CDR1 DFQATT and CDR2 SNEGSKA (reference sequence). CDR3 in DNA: TGCAGTGCTAGATCTGGGCTAGCGGGAAGGTCCTACAATGAGCAGTTCTTC. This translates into CSARSGLAGRSYNEQFF.

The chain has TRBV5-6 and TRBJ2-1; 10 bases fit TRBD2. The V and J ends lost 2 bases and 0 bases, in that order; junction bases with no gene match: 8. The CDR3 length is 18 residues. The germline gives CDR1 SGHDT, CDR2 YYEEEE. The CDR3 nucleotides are TGTGCCAGCAGCTTTACTAGCGGGACAACCAGCTCCTACAATGAGCAGTTCTTC. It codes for CASSFTSGTTSSYNEQFF.

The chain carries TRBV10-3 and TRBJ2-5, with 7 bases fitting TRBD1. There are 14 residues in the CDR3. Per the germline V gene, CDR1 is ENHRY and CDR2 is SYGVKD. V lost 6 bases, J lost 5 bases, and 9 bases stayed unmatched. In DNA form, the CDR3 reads TGTGCCATCAGGGGGGCAGGGGGAGTGGAGACCCAGTACTTC. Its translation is CAIRGAGGVETQYF.

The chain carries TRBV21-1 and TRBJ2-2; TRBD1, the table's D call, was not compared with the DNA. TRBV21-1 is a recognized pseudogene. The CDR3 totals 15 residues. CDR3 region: CASLAGGGATGELFF. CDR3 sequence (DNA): TGTGCCAGCCTTGCAGGGGGGGGCGCGACCGGGGAGCTGTTTTTT.

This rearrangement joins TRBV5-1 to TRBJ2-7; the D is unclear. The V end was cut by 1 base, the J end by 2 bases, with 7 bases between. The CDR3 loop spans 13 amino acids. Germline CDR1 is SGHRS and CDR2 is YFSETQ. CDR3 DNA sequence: TGCGCCAGCAGCTTGATTTATACCTACGAGCAGTACTTC. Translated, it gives CASSLIYTYEQYF.

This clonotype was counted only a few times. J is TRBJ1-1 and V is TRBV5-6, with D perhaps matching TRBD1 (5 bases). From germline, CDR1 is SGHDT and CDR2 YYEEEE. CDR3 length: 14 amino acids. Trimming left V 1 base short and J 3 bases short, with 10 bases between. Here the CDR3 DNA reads TGTGCCAGCAGCTTGTCGGGGGGAGACACTGAAGCTTTCTTT. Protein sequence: CASSLSGGDTEAFF.

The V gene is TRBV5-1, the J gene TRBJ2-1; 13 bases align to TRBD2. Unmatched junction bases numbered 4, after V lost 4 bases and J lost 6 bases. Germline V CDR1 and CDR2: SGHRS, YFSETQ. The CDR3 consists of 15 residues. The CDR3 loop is CASSGRTSGGNEQFF. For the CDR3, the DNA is TGCGCCAGCAGCGGACGGACTAGCGGGGGCAATGAGCAGTTCTTC.

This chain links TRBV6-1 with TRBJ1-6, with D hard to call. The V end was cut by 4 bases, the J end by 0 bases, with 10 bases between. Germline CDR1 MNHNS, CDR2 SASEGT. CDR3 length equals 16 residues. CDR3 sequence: CASSARVPSYNSPLHF. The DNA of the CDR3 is TGTGCCAGCAGTGCCCGGGTCCCCTCCTATAATTCACCCCTCCACTTT.

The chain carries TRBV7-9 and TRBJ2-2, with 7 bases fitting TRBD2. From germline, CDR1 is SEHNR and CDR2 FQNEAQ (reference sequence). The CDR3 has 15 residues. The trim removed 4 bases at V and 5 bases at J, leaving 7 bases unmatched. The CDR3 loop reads CASSSYGGWTGELFF. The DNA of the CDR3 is TGTGCCAGCAGCTCCTACGGGGGGTGGACCGGGGAGCTGTTTTTT.

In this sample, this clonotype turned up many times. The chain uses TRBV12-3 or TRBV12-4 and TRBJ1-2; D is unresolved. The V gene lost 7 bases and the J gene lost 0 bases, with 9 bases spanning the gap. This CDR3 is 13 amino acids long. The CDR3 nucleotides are TGTGCCAGCACCACCTCAGCTAACTATGGCTACACCTTC. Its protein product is CASTTSANYGYTF.

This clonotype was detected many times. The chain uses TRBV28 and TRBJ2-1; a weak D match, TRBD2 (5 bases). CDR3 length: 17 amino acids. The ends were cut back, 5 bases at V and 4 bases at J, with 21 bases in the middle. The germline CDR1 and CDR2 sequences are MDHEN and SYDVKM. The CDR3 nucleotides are TGTGCCAGCAGTCGGACTCCGCTAACCACTCTTTACAATGAGCAGTTCTTC. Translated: CASSRTPLTTLYNEQFF.

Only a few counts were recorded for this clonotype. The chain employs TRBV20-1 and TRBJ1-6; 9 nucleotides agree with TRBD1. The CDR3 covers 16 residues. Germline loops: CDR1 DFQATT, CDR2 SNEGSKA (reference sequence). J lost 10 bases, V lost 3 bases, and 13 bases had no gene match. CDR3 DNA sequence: TGCAGTGCTAGGGAGCAGACGGGACAGGGAGGATCACCCCTCCACTTT. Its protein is CSAREQTGQGGSPLHF.

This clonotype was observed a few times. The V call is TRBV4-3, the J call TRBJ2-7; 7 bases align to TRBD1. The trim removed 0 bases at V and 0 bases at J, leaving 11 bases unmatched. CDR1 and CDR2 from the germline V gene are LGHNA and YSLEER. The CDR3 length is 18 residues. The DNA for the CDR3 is TGCGCCAGCAGCCAAGAAATTCCGGGACAGCGACGCTCCTACGAGCAGTACTTC. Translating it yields CASSQEIPGQRRSYEQYF.

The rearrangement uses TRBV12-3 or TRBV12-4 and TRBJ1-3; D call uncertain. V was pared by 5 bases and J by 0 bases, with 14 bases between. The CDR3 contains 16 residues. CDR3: CASSPRLLSSGNTIYF. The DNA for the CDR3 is TGTGCCAGCAGTCCCAGACTCTTGAGCTCTGGAAACACCATATATTTT.

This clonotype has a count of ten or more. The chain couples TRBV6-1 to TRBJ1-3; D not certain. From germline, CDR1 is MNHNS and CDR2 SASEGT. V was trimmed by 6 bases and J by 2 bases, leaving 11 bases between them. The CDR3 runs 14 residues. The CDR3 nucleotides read TGTGCCAGCAGGGCACCAGGAGCTGGAAACACCATATATTTT. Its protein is CASRAPGAGNTIYF.